This entry lists 19 T cell receptor beta chains sequenced from one sample in a study of identical twins. TCRdb processed the 5' RACE reads anew with MiXCR; each CDR3 protein has one entry. This table has 450,000 to 650,000 distinct CDR3 sequences, nearly 15% appearing once. This sample was also put to use in a study of yellow fever vaccine responses in identical twins.

Sequencing was carried out using CD4+ T cells sorted from blood. Receptors originate from a woman aged 18-30 years in good health.

The genes are TRBV6-1 and TRBJ1-4, with no clear D. This CDR3 has 14 residues. The V and J ends lost 4 bases and 4 bases respectively, with 10 bases between them. CDR1 and CDR2 from the germline V gene are MNHNS and SASEGT. The CDR3 coding sequence is TGTGCCAGCAGTGCCAGGCGATTTAATGAAAAACTGTTTTTT. This gives the protein CASSARRFNEKLFF.

This clonotype was seen a few times. The rearrangement joins TRBV20-1 to TRBJ2-7; 10 bases map to TRBD2. CDR1 is DFQATT, CDR2 SNEGSKA, per germline (reference sequence). The CDR3 contains 15 residues. J gave up 1 base and V 5 bases, and 8 bases lay outside the gene matches. DNA of the CDR3: TGCAGTGCTCCGGCTTGGACTAGCGGATCCTACGAGCAGTACGTC. It yields the protein CSAPAWTSGSYEQYV.

There are a few counts of this clonotype. The rearrangement joins TRBV20-1 to TRBJ2-1, with D perhaps matching TRBD1 (6 bases). The length of the CDR3 is 15 residues. The germline gives CDR1 DFQATT, CDR2 SNEGSKA (reference sequence). V lost 0 bases and J lost 2, with 11 bases in between. The CDR3 sequence is CSAREGAPTYNEQFF. The CDR3, as DNA: TGCAGTGCTAGAGAGGGGGCCCCGACCTACAATGAGCAGTTCTTC.

The rearrangement links TRBV12-3 or TRBV12-4 to TRBJ1-1, with D possibly TRBD1 on 6 matching bases. Trimming shortened V by 8 bases and J by 7 bases, and 14 bases separated the two germline ends. This CDR3 comprises 12 residues. The CDR3 loop reads CASSGGGGEAFF. Written as DNA, the CDR3 is TGTGCCAGCTCTGGTGGGGGCGGTGAAGCTTTCTTT.

This clonotype has just a few counts. V and J are TRBV7-2 and TRBJ2-3; D unresolved. Between the trimmed V and J ends, which lost 3 bases and 1 base, there was a span of 11 bases. The CDR3 runs to 15 residues. CDR1 is SGHTA, CDR2 FQGNSA, per germline. CDR3 residues: CASSFTAARTDTQYF. CDR3 coding DNA: TGTGCCAGCAGCTTTACAGCCGCTCGCACAGATACGCAGTATTTT.

The genes are TRBV6-5 and TRBJ2-3, with 8 nucleotides matching TRBD2. The germline V gene encodes CDR1 MNHEY and CDR2 SVGAGI. The CDR3 runs to 17 residues. Trimming took 0 bases from V and 5 from J; bases not matched to a gene: 10. CDR3 in amino acids: CASSYSSGRGGGDTQYF. DNA of the CDR3: TGTGCCAGCAGTTACTCGAGTGGACGGGGGGGGGGAGATACGCAGTATTTT.

This chain's CDR3 is CASSYRTGGYEQYV. The CDR3 coding sequence is TGTGCCAGCAGTTATCGGACAGGGGGCTACGAGCAGTACGTC. The chain uses TRBV6-2 or TRBV6-3 and TRBJ2-7, with TRBD1 matching 10 bases. V lost 3 bases, J lost 3 bases, and 2 bases stayed unmatched. The length of the CDR3 is 14 residues. CDR1 and CDR2 from the germline V gene are MNHEY and SVGEGT.

This sequence joins TRBV10-3 and TRBJ2-2; TRBD1 matches at 8 bases. The CDR3 loop spans 16 amino acids. Trimming cost V 4 bases and J 0 bases; bases outside gene matches: 4. CDR1 is ENHRY and CDR2 is SYGVKD in the germline V gene. CDR3 loop: CAISGPGQANTGELFF. As DNA, the CDR3 is TGTGCCATCAGTGGACCGGGACAGGCGAACACCGGGGAGCTGTTTTTT.

The rearrangement links TRBV20-1 to TRBJ2-7; the match to TRBD1 covers 7 bases. J gave up 3 bases and V 2 bases, and 7 bases lay outside the gene matches. The CDR3 runs to 14 residues. CDR1 and CDR2 (germline): DFQATT, SNEGSKA (reference sequence). In nucleotides, the CDR3 is TGCAGTGCTAGACCTCCCCGGGACAGCTACGAGCAGTACTTC. This sequence encodes CSARPPRDSYEQYF.

This clonotype was detected only a few times. This rearrangement joins TRBV5-1 to TRBJ2-5; maybe TRBD1 (7 bases). V shed 0 bases and J shed 0 bases, with 12 bases lying between them. The CDR3 loop spans 16 amino acids. Germline V CDR1 and CDR2: SGHRS, YFSETQ. CDR3 protein: CASSLARGTDQETQYF. CDR3 sequence (DNA): TGCGCCAGCAGCTTGGCCCGGGGGACAGACCAAGAGACCCAGTACTTC.

V usage is TRBV6-1 and J usage is TRBJ1-1, with a weak D call TRBD1 (5 bases). The germline CDR1 and CDR2 sequences are MNHNS and SASEGT. The CDR3 totals 16 residues. Deletions cut 6 bases from V and 1 base from J, with 18 bases between. The CDR3 is CASSRSPGTGNTEAFF. CDR3 DNA sequence: TGTGCCAGCAGCCGAAGTCCCGGGACGGGGAACACTGAAGCTTTCTTT.

This clonotype was picked up a small number of times. The chain combines TRBV5-1 with TRBJ1-1; D unresolved. Germline CDR1 and CDR2: SGHRS and YFSETQ. The CDR3 is 13 amino acids. Trimming took 0 bases from V and 3 from J, leaving 6 bases between them. The CDR3 sequence: CASSLGVHTEAFF. The CDR3, as DNA: TGCGCCAGCAGCTTGGGCGTACACACTGAAGCTTTCTTT.

This clonotype was seen a few times. The V gene is TRBV3-1, the J gene TRBJ2-7; D is unclear. The CDR3 is 15 residues long. Germline V gene lookup returns CDR1 LGHDT and CDR2 YNNKEL (reference sequence). Trimming cost V 4 bases and J 4 bases, with 17 bases left between them. The CDR3 nucleotides are TGTGCCAGCAGCCTAAGCCCCCACGAGGTTTACGAGCAGTACGTC. Translated, it gives CASSLSPHEVYEQYV.

This chain uses TRBV12-3 or TRBV12-4 with TRBJ1-1; no reliable D call. V lost 3 bases, J lost 4 bases, and 21 bases lay in between. The CDR3 loop spans 17 amino acids. CDR3 in DNA: TGTGCCAGCAGTTTGATGCATGTGGGCGGGGTGGCCACTGAAGCTTTCTTT. Its protein is CASSLMHVGGVATEAFF.

A few counts support this clonotype. This chain links TRBV5-1 with TRBJ2-5; the D is unclear. Trimming shortened V by 4 bases and J by 2 bases, and 9 bases separated the two germline ends. The CDR3 has 13 amino acids. The germline V gene encodes CDR1 SGHRS and CDR2 YFSETQ. The CDR3 nucleotides read TGCGCCAGCAGCACGACCGAACAAGAGACCCAGTACTTC. This translates into CASSTTEQETQYF.

CDR3 residues: CASKLQGKGTTDTQYF. The CDR3 DNA follows: TGTGCCAGCAAACTGCAGGGGAAGGGAACCACAGATACGCAGTATTTT. The rearrangement uses TRBV12-3 or TRBV12-4 and TRBJ2-3, with TRBD1 as a possible D gene (6 bases). Trimming removed 7 bases at V and 2 bases at J, with 19 bases between. This CDR3 region has 16 residues.

This clonotype was picked up a small number of times. V is TRBV29-1 and J is TRBJ2-1; D unclear. Germline-derived CDR1 and CDR2 are SQVTM and ANQGSEA. The CDR3 contains 12 residues. The V and J ends lost 6 bases and 6 bases respectively, with 12 bases between them. The CDR3 region has the DNA TGCAGCGTGGTTCTGGGGATCAATGAGCAGTTCTTC. Translated, it gives CSVVLGINEQFF.

A few counts support this clonotype. The chain carries TRBV29-1 and TRBJ2-2; maybe TRBD2 (5 bases). V was cut by 2 bases and J by 5 bases, with 15 bases left in between. The CDR3 covers 15 residues. Germline values: CDR1 SQVTM, CDR2 ANQGSEA. CDR3: CSVEFAGVGTGELFF. DNA of the CDR3: TGCAGCGTTGAATTCGCCGGGGTTGGGACCGGGGAGCTGTTTTTT.

This chain joins TRBV20-1 and TRBJ2-7, with a tentative D call TRBD2 (6 bases). CDR1 is DFQATT and CDR2 is SNEGSKA in the germline V gene (reference sequence). The CDR3 is 14 residues long. Trimming pared 6 bases from V and 0 bases from J, leaving 15 bases between. This CDR3 reads CSAYLAQSSYEQYF. Here the CDR3 DNA reads TGCAGTGCATATCTAGCGCAAAGCTCCTACGAGCAGTACTTC.